This TCR beta chain derives from a study of T cells after yellow fever vaccination. Study-wide background: Low-cell-number fractions underwent preparation using SMART-Seq v4 Ultra Low Input. Whole-study results and caveats: Faster peaking, at day 5 versus 15, marked a secondary response that was weaker.

This CDR3 has 12 amino acids. V was shortened by 1 base and J by 8 bases, with 8 bases between the two germline ends. This clonotype has ten or more counts. The antigen remains undetermined. Template switching with 5'RACE generated the TCR cDNA and added a universal primer site and UMIs. TCRdb re-called the 5' RACE reads through MiXCR, storing one row per CDR3 protein. Of some 240,000 distinct CDR3 sequences listed, approximately 3% are singletons. This rearrangement joins TRBV12-3 or TRBV12-4 to TRBJ1-2; unclear D gene. The sample in question was CD4+ T cells sorted from PBMCs, obtained 10 days after the yellow fever booster vaccination. The receptor comes from a young man who received the YFV17D yellow fever vaccine. The DNA for the CDR3 is TGTGCCAGCAGTTTAGGTTCCGGAGGCTACACCTTC. Translation: CASSLGSGGYTF.